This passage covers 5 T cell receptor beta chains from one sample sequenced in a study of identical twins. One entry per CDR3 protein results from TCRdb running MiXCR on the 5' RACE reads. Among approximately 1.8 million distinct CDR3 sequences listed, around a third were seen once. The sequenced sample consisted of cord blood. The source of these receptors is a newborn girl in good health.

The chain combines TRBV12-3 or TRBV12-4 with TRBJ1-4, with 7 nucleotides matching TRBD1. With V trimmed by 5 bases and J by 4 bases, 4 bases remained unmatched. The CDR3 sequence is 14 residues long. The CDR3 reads CASSPRDSNEKLFF. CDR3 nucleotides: TGTGCCAGCAGTCCCCGGGACAGTAATGAAAAACTGTTTTTT.

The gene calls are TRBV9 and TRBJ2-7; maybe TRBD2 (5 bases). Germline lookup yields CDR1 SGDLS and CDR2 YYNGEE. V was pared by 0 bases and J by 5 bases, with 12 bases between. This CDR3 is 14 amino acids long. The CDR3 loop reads CASSVEGEGHEQYF. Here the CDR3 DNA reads TGTGCCAGCAGCGTAGAGGGAGAGGGTCACGAGCAGTACTTC. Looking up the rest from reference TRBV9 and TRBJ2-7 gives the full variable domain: DSGVTQTPKHLITATGQRVTLRCSPRSGDLSVYWYQQSLDQGLQFLIQYYNGEERAKGNILERFSAQQFPDLHSELNLSSLELGDSALYFCASSVEGEGHEQYFGPGTRLTVT.

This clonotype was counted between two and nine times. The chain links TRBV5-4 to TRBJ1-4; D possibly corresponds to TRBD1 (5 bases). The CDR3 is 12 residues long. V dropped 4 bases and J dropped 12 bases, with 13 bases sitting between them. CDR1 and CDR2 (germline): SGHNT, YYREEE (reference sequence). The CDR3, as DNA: TGTGCCAGCAGCCCATTAGGGGAGGAACTGTTTTTT. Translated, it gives CASSPLGEELFF.

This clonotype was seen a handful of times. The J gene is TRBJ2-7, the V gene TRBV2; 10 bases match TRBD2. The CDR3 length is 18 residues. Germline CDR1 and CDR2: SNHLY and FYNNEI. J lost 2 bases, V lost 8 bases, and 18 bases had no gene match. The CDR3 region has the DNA TGTGCCAGCCATGGGGGGATTTTAGCGGGAGGACACCCCTACGAGCAGTACTTC. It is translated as CASHGGILAGGHPYEQYF.

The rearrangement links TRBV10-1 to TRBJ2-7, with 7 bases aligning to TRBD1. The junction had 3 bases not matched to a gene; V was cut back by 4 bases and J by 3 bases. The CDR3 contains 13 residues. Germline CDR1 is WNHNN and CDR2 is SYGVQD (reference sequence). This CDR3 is CASSGPGGYEQYF. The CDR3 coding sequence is TGCGCCAGCAGTGGACCAGGGGGCTACGAGCAGTACTTC.